This note documents a single T cell receptor (beta chain) sequence. Its antigen is unidentified. The data derive from a study of blood T cell dynamics during melanoma immunotherapy. Findings of the study overall: Unlike progressors, later disease-control patients had W3 repertoires gaining clonality or diversity.

The germline V gene encodes CDR1 MDHEN and CDR2 SYDVKM. The CDR3 covers 14 residues. The ends were cut back, 6 bases at V and 5 bases at J, with 16 bases in the middle. Time point of the sample: pre-treatment baseline. Prior systemic cancer therapy, immunosuppressant use and other active malignancies excluded patients. Sequenced by immunoSEQ multiplex PCR; TCRdb stores in-frame clones only, minus some. The data contain more than 15,000 clones, approximately 80% of them singletons. The sequencing used blood, collected from a patient treated with checkpoint blockade. The gene calls are TRBV28 and TRBJ1-2; maybe TRBD1 (5 bases). The TCR originated in a human donor with melanoma. This CDR3 reads CASSPLRDGYGYTF. The DNA for the CDR3 is TGTGCCAGCAGCCCTCTCAGGGACGGTTATGGCTACACCTTC.